The 14 T cell receptor beta chains below all came from one sample that was sequenced in a study of cytomegalovirus exposure and HLA in healthy donors. The primer mix had 60 Vbeta and 13 Jbeta primers. The assay was immunoSEQ multiplex PCR, and TCRdb's table has in-frame clones only and misses some. The table lists some 180,000 clones, about 86% of them singletons, with more than 1.5% in the top ten. The sample taken for sequencing was PBMCs. These receptors were taken from a man aged 35-49 years in good health and CMV-seropositive.

This chain uses TRBV5-5 with TRBJ2-3; 8 bases match TRBD2. Germline V lookup: CDR1 SGHKS, CDR2 YYEKEE (reference sequence). The ends lost 9 bases at V and 3 bases at J; junction bases unmatched: 6. This CDR3 comprises 13 residues. This CDR3 is CATEGGRTDTQYF. CDR3 DNA: TGTGCCACGGAGGGCGGGAGGACAGATACGCAGTATTTT.

This rearrangement joins TRBV5-6 to TRBJ2-2; TRBD2 agrees at 7 bases. CDR1 and CDR2 (germline): SGHDT, YYEEEE. The V and J ends lost 0 bases and 0 bases, in that order; junction bases with no gene match: 5. This CDR3 has 17 residues. CDR3 DNA: TGTGCCAGCAGCTTGGCCGGGCTAGCGGCGAACACCGGGGAGCTGTTTTTT. This codes for CASSLAGLAANTGELFF.

The genes are TRBV6-1 and TRBJ2-4; D may be TRBD2 (5 bases). This CDR3 comprises 16 residues. V lost 0 bases, J lost 1 base, and 10 bases lay in between. Germline V gene sequence: CDR1 MNHNS, CDR2 SASEGT. CDR3 nucleotides: TGTGCCAGCAGTGAAGCACCGGGGAGCGCCAAAAACATTCAGTACTTC. Protein product: CASSEAPGSAKNIQYF.

J is TRBJ2-1 and V is TRBV2; 11 bases line up with TRBD2. CDR3 length: 17 amino acids. The J segment lost 1 base and the V segment lost 4 bases, leaving 6 bases of the junction unmatched. Germline V gives CDR1 SNHLY, CDR2 FYNNEI. The CDR3 DNA is TGTGCCAGCAGTGGACTAGCGGGGACATATTCCTACAATGAGCAGTTCTTC. Amino acids: CASSGLAGTYSYNEQFF.

DNA for the CDR3: TGTGCCAGCAGTTTTGCAGGGGCGAACACCGGGGAGCTGTTTTTT. This gives the protein CASSFAGANTGELFF. The gene calls are TRBV7-6 and TRBJ2-2; weak D call: TRBD1 (6 bases). Germline values: CDR1 SGHVS, CDR2 FNYEAQ. The length of the CDR3 is 15 residues. V lost 6 bases and J lost 0, with 11 bases in between. The full variable domain, its missing parts supplied by reference TRBV7-6 and TRBJ2-2, is GAGVSQSPRYKVTKRGQDVALRCDPISGHVSLYWYRQALGQGPEFLTYFNYEAQQDKSGLPNDRFSAERPEGSISTLTIQRTEQRDSAMYRCASSFAGANTGELFFGEGSRLTVL.

V is TRBV5-1 and J is TRBJ1-2; 9 bases are a match to TRBD1. Losses at the gene ends were 5 bases for V and 1 base for J; bases not matched to a gene: 9. The CDR3 has 16 residues. Germline CDR1 reads SGHRS; CDR2 reads YFSETQ. The CDR3 DNA reads as TGCGCCAGCAGTTCGGACAGGGGTATGAATAACTATGGCTACACCTTC. The encoded protein is CASSSDRGMNNYGYTF.

This clone has only a few counts. V is TRBV7-3 and J is TRBJ2-3, with 9 positions matching TRBD1. Germline CDR1 is SGHTA and CDR2 is FQGTGA. The junction had 5 bases not matched to a gene; V was cut back by 1 base and J by 3 bases. CDR3 length: 16 amino acids. CDR3 bases: TGTGCCAGCAGCTTAAGGGGGACAGGGAGTACAGATACGCAGTATTTT. It translates to CASSLRGTGSTDTQYF.

The chain employs TRBV7-6 and TRBJ1-1; D is undetermined. The V end was cut by 5 bases, the J end by 1 base, with 8 bases between. Germline V gene lookup returns CDR1 SGHVS and CDR2 FNYEAQ. The length of the CDR3 is 13 residues. Written as DNA, the CDR3 is TGTGCCAGCAGCCTCGGGGAGAACACTGAAGCTTTCTTT. Its protein product is CASSLGENTEAFF. Variable domain in full (rest from reference TRBV7-6 and TRBJ1-1): GAGVSQSPRYKVTKRGQDVALRCDPISGHVSLYWYRQALGQGPEFLTYFNYEAQQDKSGLPNDRFSAERPEGSISTLTIQRTEQRDSAMYRCASSLGENTEAFFGQGTRLTVV.

CDR3 in amino acids: CASSQGTSGRASGETQYF. DNA for the CDR3: TGTGCCAGCAGCCAAGGGACTAGCGGGAGGGCTTCTGGAGAGACCCAGTACTTC. V gene TRBV7-9 combines with J gene TRBJ2-5; 16 nucleotides agree with TRBD2. This CDR3 is 18 amino acids long. Germline assignment: CDR1 SEHNR and CDR2 FQNEAQ (reference sequence). Germline trimming cut 5 bases from V and 4 bases from J; bases unmatched to any gene: 10. Full variable domain (remainder filled in from reference TRBV7-9 and TRBJ2-5): DTGVSQNPRHKITKRGQNVTFRCDPISEHNRLYWYRQTLGQGPEFLTYFQNEAQLEKSRLLSDRFSAERPKGSFSTLEIQRTEQGDSAMYLCASSQGTSGRASGETQYFGPGTRLLVL.

The chain has TRBV14 and TRBJ1-1; the D is unclear. The CDR3 is 13 amino acids. Trimming took 4 bases from V and 1 from J, leaving 7 bases between them. Germline-derived CDR1 and CDR2 are SGHDN and FVKESK. CDR3 in DNA: TGTGCCAGCAGCCTGAACAGGAACACTGAAGCTTTCTTT. As protein: CASSLNRNTEAFF.

The gene calls are TRBV5-1 and TRBJ1-1; D perhaps matches TRBD1 (6 bases). This CDR3 has 15 amino acids. Germline V gene sequence: CDR1 SGHRS, CDR2 YFSETQ. The germline V and J ends were trimmed by 4 bases and 0 bases, with 13 bases remaining between them. The CDR3 loop reads CASSPRTELNTEAFF. In DNA, the CDR3 is TGCGCCAGCAGCCCTAGGACAGAGCTGAACACTGAAGCTTTCTTT.

The V call is TRBV7-6, the J call TRBJ1-5; D gene uncertain. Germline V gives CDR1 SGHVS, CDR2 FNYEAQ. V shed 1 base and J shed 6 bases, with 10 bases lying between them. The CDR3 has 14 amino acids. The CDR3 nucleotides are TGTGCCAGCAGCTTAGGGCTAGGAGGTCAGCCCCAGCATTTT. This gives the protein CASSLGLGGQPQHF.

The chain carries TRBV7-9 and TRBJ2-7, with D possibly TRBD2 on 6 matching bases. This CDR3 has 14 amino acids. Trimming pared 5 bases from V and 7 bases from J, leaving 18 bases between. Germline assignment: CDR1 SEHNR and CDR2 FQNEAQ (reference sequence). The CDR3 is CASSQGGVSGEQYF. The CDR3 bases are TGTGCCAGCAGCCAAGGCGGGGTTTCGGGGGAGCAGTACTTC.

The chain recombines TRBV7-7 with TRBJ2-3, with a tentative D call TRBD2 (6 bases). Per germline, CDR1 SSHAT and CDR2 FNYEAQ (reference sequence). The ends were cut back, 5 bases at V and 5 bases at J, with 11 bases in the middle. The CDR3 runs 13 residues. CDR3 nucleotides: TGTGCCAGCAGCCAGCGACTAGGAGATACGCAGTATTTT. Its translation is CASSQRLGDTQYF.